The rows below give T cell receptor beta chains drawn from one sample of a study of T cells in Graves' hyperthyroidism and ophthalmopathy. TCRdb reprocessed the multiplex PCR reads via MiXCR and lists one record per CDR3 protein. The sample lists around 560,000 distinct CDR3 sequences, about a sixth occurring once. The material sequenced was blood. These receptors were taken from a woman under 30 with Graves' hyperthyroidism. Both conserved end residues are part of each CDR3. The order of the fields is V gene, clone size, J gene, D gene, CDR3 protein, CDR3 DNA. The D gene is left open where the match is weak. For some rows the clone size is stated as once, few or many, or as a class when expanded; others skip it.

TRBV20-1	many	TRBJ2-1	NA	CSAPDRGNEQFF	TGCAGTGCCCCAGACCGGGGTAATGAGCAGTTCTTC
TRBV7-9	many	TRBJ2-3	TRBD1	CASSLGQGPDTQYF	TGTGCCAGCAGCTTAGGACAGGGCCCAGATACGCAGTATTTT
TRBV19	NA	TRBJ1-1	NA	CDTRTGTLNTEAFF	TGTGACACCAGAACCGGGACTCTTAACACTGAAGCTTTCTTT
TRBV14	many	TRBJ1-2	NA	CASSQAAQGHGYTF	TGTGCCAGCAGCCAAGCAGCACAAGGCCATGGCTACACCTTC
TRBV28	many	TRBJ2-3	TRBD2	CASSLTSGLIDTQYF	TGTGCCAGCAGTTTAACTAGCGGGTTGATAGATACGCAGTATTTT
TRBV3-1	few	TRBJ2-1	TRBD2	CASSQVGGGRAYNEQFF	TGTGCCAGCAGCCAAGTTGGCGGCGGGAGGGCCTACAATGAGCAGTTCTTC
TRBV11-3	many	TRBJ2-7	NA	CASSLDRDWSSYEQYF	TGTGCCAGCAGCTTAGATCGGGACTGGAGCTCCTACGAGCAGTACTTC
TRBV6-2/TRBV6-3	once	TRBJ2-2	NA	CASTLSGATGELFF	TGTGCCAGCACTCTAAGCGGCGCCACCGGGGAGCTGTTTTTT
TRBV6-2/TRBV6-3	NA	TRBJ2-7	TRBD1	CASSYSLKMDRGDIYEQYF	TGTGCCAGCAGTTACTCCCTAAAGATGGACAGGGGGGATATCTACGAGCAGTACTTC
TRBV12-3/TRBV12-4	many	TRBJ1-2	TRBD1	CASSLGGAGTGGYTF	TGTGCCAGCAGTTTAGGGGGGGCTGGGACAGGGGGCTACACCTTC
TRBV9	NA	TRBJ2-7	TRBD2	CASSVRGGLSSYEQYF	TGTGCCAGCAGCGTACGGGGGGGGCTTAGCTCCTACGAGCAGTACTTC
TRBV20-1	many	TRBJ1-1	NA	CSAPSPATEAFF	TGCAGTGCTCCATCACCCGCCACTGAAGCTTTCTTT
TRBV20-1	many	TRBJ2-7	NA	CSARWAQDVYEQYF	TGCAGTGCTAGATGGGCCCAGGACGTTTACGAGCAGTACTTC
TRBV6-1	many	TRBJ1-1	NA	CASSEGGRNLEAFF	TGTGCCAGCAGTGAAGGGGGACGGAACCTTGAAGCTTTCTTT
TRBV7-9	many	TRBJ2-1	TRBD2	CASRLAGASYNEQFF	TGTGCCAGCCGACTAGCGGGGGCCTCCTACAATGAGCAGTTCTTC
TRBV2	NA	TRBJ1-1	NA	CASSELRGVTEAFF	TGTGCCAGCAGTGAATTGAGGGGGGTCACTGAAGCTTTCTTT
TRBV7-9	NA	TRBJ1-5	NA	CASSPGLNGPQHF	TGTGCCAGCAGCCCCGGCCTCAACGGGCCCCAGCATTTT
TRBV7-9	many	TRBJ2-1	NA	CASSLRSRDSPYNEQFF	TGTGCCAGCAGCTTAAGGAGCCGGGACTCCCCCTACAATGAGCAGTTCTTC
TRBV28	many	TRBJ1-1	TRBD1	CASSFDRDTEAFF	TGTGCCAGCAGCTTCGACAGGGACACTGAAGCTTTCTTT
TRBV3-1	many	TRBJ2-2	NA	CASSPSRWGNTGELFF	TGTGCCAGCAGCCCATCCCGATGGGGGAACACCGGGGAGCTGTTTTTT
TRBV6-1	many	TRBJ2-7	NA	CASSEVGTGGEQYF	TGTGCCAGCAGTGAAGTGGGGACGGGCGGCGAGCAGTACTTC
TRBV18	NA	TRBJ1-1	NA	CASSPGHWMNTEAFF	TGTGCCAGCTCACCGGGACATTGGATGAACACTGAAGCTTTCTTT
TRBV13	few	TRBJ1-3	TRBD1	CASSLTGRNTIYF	TGTGCCAGCAGCTTGACAGGGAGAAACACCATATATTTT
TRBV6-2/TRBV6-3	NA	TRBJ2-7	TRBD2	CASSYRRTSGSSYEQYF	TGTGCCAGCAGTTACAGGAGGACTAGCGGGTCCTCCTACGAGCAGTACTTC
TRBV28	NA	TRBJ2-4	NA	CASNGNIQYF	TGTGCCAGCAATGGTAACATTCAGTACTTC
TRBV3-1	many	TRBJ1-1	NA	CASSQVGSRRQNTEAFF	TGTGCCAGCAGCCAAGTAGGATCCCGACGGCAGAACACTGAAGCTTTCTTT
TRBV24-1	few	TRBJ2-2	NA	CATRSTGELFF	TGTGCCACCAGGAGCACCGGGGAGCTGTTTTTT
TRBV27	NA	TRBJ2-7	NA	CASSPLGGRYEQYF	TGTGCCAGCAGTCCGTTAGGGGGTCGGTACGAGCAGTACTTC
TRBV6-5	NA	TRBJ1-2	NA	CASSYSGTEDGYTF	TGTGCCAGCAGTTACTCGGGTACGGAGGACGGCTACACCTTC
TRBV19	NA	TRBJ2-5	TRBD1	CASSKFGTGEETQYF	TGTGCCAGTAGTAAATTCGGGACAGGGGAAGAGACCCAGTACTTC